The present TCR beta chain was sequenced within a study of CD8+ T cells in alopecia areata. Background on the study: The study gave treated patients oral tofacitinib at 5 to 10 mg twice daily. Tofacitinib treatment spanned 6 to 18 months, with 6 months off drug afterward.

As the sequencing template, cDNA was produced by extracting RNA and reverse transcribing it. Generated by immunoSEQ multiplex PCR, the TCRdb table keeps only in-frame clones and is missing some. Of 90,000 to 150,000 clones listed, approximately 38% are singletons. The specimen sequenced was CD4+ T cells sorted from blood. The receptor's source is a human donor with alopecia areata.

The DNA for the CDR3 is TGTGCCTGGAGGGACACAGGGGGCTCAGATACGCAGTATTTT. It specifies CAWRDTGGSDTQYF. The chain has TRBV30 and TRBJ2-3, with 9 positions matching TRBD1. V lost 3 bases, J lost 4 bases, and 5 bases stayed unmatched. The length of the CDR3 is 14 residues. Per germline, CDR1 GTSNPN and CDR2 SVGIG (reference sequence).